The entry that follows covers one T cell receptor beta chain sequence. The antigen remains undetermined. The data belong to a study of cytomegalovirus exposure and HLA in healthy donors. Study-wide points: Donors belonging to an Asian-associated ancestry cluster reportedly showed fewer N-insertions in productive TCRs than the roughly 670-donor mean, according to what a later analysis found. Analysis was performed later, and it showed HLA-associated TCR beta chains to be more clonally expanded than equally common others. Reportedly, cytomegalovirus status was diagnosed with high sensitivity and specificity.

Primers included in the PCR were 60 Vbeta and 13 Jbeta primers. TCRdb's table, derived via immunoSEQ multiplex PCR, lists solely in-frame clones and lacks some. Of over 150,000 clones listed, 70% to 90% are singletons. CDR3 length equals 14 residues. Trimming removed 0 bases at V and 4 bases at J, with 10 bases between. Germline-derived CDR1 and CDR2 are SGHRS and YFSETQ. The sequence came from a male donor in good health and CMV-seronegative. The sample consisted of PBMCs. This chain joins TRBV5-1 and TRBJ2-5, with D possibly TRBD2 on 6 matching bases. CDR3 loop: CASSLEVGGETQYF. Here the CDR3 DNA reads TGCGCCAGCAGCTTGGAAGTGGGAGGAGAGACCCAGTACTTC.